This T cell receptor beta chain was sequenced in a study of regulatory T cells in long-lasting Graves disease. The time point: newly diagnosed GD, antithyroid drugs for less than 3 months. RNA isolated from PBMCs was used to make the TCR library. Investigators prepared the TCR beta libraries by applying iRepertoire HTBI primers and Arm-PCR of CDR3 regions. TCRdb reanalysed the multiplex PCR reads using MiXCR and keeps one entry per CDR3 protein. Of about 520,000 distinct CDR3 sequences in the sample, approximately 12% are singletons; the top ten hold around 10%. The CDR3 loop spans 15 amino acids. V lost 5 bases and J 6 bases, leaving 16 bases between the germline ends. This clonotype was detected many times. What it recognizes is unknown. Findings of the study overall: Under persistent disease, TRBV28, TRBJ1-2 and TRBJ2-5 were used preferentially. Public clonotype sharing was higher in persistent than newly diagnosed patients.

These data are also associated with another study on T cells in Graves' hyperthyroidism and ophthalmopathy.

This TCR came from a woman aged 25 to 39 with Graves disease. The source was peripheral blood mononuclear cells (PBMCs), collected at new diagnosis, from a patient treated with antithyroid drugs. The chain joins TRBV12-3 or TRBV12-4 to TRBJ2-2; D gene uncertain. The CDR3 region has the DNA TGTGCCAGCAGTAGGGCCGGGCAATCTCCCGGGGAGCTGTTTTTT. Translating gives CASSRAGQSPGELFF.